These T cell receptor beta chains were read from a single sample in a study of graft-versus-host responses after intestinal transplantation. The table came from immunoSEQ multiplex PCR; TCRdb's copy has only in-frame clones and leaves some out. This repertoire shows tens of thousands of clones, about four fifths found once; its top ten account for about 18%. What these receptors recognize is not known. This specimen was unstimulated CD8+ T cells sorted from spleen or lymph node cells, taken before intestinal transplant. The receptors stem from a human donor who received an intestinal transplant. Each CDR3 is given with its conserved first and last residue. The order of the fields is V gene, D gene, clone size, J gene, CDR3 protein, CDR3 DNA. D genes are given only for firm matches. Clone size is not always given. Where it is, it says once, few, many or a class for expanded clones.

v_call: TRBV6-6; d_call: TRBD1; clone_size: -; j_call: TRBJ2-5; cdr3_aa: CASGETGATQETQYF; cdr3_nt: TGTGCCAGCGGAGAGACAGGGGCTACCCAAGAGACCCAGTACTTC
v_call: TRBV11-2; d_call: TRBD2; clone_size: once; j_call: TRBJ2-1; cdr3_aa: CASRPTSGGRYFF; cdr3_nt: TGTGCCAGCAGGCCGACTAGCGGGGGGCGTTATTTCTTC
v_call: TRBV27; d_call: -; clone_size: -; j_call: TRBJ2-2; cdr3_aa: CASSLSLVGELFF; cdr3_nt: TGTGCCAGCAGTTTATCCCTCGTAGGGGAGCTGTTTTTT
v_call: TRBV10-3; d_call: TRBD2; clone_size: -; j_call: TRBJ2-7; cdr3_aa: CAIMGTSGSYEQYF; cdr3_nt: TGTGCCATCATGGGGACTAGCGGGAGCTACGAGCAGTACTTC
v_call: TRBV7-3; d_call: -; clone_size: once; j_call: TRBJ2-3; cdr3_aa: CASSTDTQYF; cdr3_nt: TGTGCCAGCAGCACAGATACGCAGTATTTT
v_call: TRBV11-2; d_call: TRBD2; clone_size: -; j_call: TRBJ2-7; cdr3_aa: CASSFSTSGVSNEQYF; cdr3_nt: TGTGCCAGCAGCTTCTCGACTAGCGGGGTATCTAACGAGCAGTACTTC
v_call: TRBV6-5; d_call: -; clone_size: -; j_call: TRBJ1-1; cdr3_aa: CASSDHAGYREAFF; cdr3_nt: TGTGCCAGCAGTGATCACGCAGGCTACAGGGAAGCTTTCTTT
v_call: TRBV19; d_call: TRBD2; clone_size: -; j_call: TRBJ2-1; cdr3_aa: CASSIGLAGAFSYNEQFF; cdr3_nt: TGTGCCAGTAGTATAGGACTAGCGGGGGCCTTCTCCTACAATGAGCAGTTCTTC
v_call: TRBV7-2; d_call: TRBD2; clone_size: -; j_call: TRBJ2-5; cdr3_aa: CASSLVAGGETQYF; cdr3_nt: TGTGCCAGCAGCTTAGTTGCGGGGGGAGAGACCCAGTACTTC
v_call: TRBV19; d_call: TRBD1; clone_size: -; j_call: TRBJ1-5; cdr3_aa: CASTLRDRDNQPQHF; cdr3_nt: TGTGCCAGTACCCTCCGGGACAGGGACAATCAGCCCCAGCATTTT
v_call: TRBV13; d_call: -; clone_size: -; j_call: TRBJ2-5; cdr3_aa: CASSLERGETQYF; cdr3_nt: TGTGCCAGCAGCTTGGAAAGAGGGGAGACCCAGTACTTC
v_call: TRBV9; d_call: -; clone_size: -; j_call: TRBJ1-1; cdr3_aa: CASSVEANTEAFF; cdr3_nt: TGTGCCAGCAGCGTAGAAGCGAACACTGAAGCTTTCTTT
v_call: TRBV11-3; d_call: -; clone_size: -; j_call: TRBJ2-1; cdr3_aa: CASSLRDYNEQFF; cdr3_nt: TGTGCCAGCAGCTTACGCGACTACAATGAGCAGTTCTTC
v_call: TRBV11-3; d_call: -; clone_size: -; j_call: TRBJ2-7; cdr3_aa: CASSLPGRYEQYF; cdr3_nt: TGTGCCAGCAGCTTGCCTGGTCGTTACGAGCAGTACTTC
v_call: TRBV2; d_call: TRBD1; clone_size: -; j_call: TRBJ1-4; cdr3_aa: CASSKRQGIATNEKLFF; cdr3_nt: TGTGCCAGCAGTAAGCGACAGGGGATTGCAACTAATGAAAAACTGTTTTTT
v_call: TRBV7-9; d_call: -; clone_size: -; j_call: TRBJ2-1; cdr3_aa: CASSLAGAYNEQFF; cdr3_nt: TGTGCCAGCAGCTTAGCGGGGGCCTACAATGAGCAGTTCTTC
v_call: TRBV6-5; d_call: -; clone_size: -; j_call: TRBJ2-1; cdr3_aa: CASSYGVESGYNEQFF; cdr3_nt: TGTGCCAGCAGTTACGGGGTAGAGTCGGGTTACAATGAGCAGTTCTTC
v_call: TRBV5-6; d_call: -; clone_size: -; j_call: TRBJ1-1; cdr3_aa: CASSLETSMNTEAFF; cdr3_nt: TGTGCCAGCAGCTTGGAGACAAGCATGAACACTGAAGCTTTCTTT
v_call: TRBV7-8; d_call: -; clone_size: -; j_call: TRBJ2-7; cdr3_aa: CASSLVASVDEQYF; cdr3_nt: TGTGCCAGCAGCTTAGTAGCTAGCGTTGACGAGCAGTACTTC
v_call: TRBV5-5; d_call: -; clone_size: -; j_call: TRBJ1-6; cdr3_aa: CASSQGPRGDSPLHF; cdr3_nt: TGTGCCAGCAGCCAGGGACCCCGAGGGGATTCACCCCTCCACTTT
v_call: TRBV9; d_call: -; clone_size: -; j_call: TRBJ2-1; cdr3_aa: CASSRGYNEQFF; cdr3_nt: TGTGCCAGCAGTAGGGGTTACAATGAGCAGTTCTTC
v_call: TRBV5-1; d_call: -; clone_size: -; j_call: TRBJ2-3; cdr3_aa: CASRVRRDTDTQYF; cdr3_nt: TGCGCCAGCAGGGTACGCAGAGACACAGATACGCAGTATTTT